This entry concerns a single T cell receptor (beta chain). Its matching antigen is unknown. CDR3 length equals 16 residues. Looked up from germline, CDR1 is SGHRS and CDR2 is YFSETQ. V shed 4 bases, J shed 1 base, and the junction held 2 bases outside the gene matches. The repertoire was sequenced with immunoSEQ multiplex PCR; TCRdb's copy has only in-frame clones and lacks some. In the table there are about 770,000 clones, 72% of which are singletons. The data derive from a study of shared clonotypes between healthy human individuals. General study findings and limits: Rarefaction showed sorted-subset sequencing was incomplete despite large depth. Generation probabilities were higher for clonotypes shared across all four sorted-subset donors than for unshared ones.

The sequencing sample was made of memory CD4+ T cells sorted from blood. Noted subset: CD45RA-negative fraction. This receptor was identified in a woman younger than 45 in good health. V and J are TRBV5-1 and TRBJ2-2, with 12 bases aligning to TRBD2. In DNA form, the CDR3 reads TGCGCCAGCAGCGGGGGACTAGCGGGGAACACCGGGGAGCTGTTTTTT. Translated, it gives CASSGGLAGNTGELFF.